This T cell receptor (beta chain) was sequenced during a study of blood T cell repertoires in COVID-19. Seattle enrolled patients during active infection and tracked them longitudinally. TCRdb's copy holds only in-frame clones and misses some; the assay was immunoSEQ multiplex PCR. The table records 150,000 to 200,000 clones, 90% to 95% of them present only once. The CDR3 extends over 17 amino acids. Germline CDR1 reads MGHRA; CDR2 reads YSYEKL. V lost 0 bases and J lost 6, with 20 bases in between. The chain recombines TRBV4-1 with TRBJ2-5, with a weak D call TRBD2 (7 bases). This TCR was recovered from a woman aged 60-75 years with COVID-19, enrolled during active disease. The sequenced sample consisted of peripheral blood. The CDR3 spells CASSQEGWRGGPKTQYF. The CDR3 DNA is TGCGCCAGCAGCCAAGAAGGGTGGAGGGGGGGCCCCAAGACCCAGTACTTC.